One sample yielded the 21 T cell receptor beta chains listed below, sequenced in a study of T cells after yellow fever vaccination. TCRdb re-analysed the 5' RACE reads in MiXCR, keeping a single row per CDR3 protein. The sample has 200,000 to 300,000 distinct CDR3 sequences, approximately 6.7% seen once. Source: CD4+ T cells sorted from PBMCs, taken on the day of the yellow fever booster vaccination. These receptors originate from a man aged 30 to 45 who received the YFV17D yellow fever vaccine.

In its sample, this clonotype was seen a few times. The rearrangement links TRBV4-2 to TRBJ2-5, with TRBD2 matching over 7 bases. The CDR3 length is 16 residues. V trimming: 1 base; J trimming: 2 bases; junction bases outside the gene matches: 7. CDR1 is LGHNA and CDR2 is YNFKEQ in the germline V gene. The chain's CDR3 is CASSQGASGAQETQYF. In DNA form, the CDR3 reads TGTGCCAGCAGCCAAGGGGCTAGCGGAGCTCAAGAGACCCAGTACTTC.

The rearrangement uses TRBV7-2 and TRBJ1-5, with no clear D. The CDR3 is 14 amino acids. The germline CDR1 and CDR2 sequences are SGHTA and FQGNSA. Trimming removed 5 bases from V and 4 bases from J, with 12 bases in between. Here the CDR3 DNA reads TGTGCCAGCAGCCTAGACATAGTAAATCAGCCCCAGCATTTT. Amino acids: CASSLDIVNQPQHF.

The chain links TRBV14 to TRBJ2-1; either TRBD1 or TRBD2 may fit D (5 bases each). The CDR3 consists of 17 residues. V was trimmed by 2 bases and J by 0 bases, leaving 14 bases between them. Germline V gene data show CDR1 as SGHDN and CDR2 as FVKESK. In nucleotides, the CDR3 is TGTGCCAGCAGCCAACTTCGGGGCGCTGGCTCCTACAATGAGCAGTTCTTC. It yields the protein CASSQLRGAGSYNEQFF.

This clonotype was picked up a small number of times. The chain carries TRBV11-2 and TRBJ2-2; 12 positions match TRBD2. V trimming: 5 bases; J trimming: 5 bases; junction bases outside the gene matches: 3. The CDR3 totals 15 residues. CDR1 SGHAT and CDR2 FQNNGV come from the germline V gene. The chain's CDR3 is CASSPSGRGTGELFF. The CDR3 DNA sequence: TGTGCCAGCAGCCCTAGCGGGAGGGGAACCGGGGAGCTGTTTTTT.

The CDR3, as DNA: TGTGCCAGCAGCCGGGACATCCGGGAGCTGTTTTTT. The encoded protein is CASSRDIRELFF. V gene TRBV7-2 combines with J gene TRBJ2-2; weak D call: TRBD1 (6 bases). Germline V gene lookup returns CDR1 SGHTA and CDR2 FQGNSA. CDR3 size: 12 residues. V was cut by 5 bases and J by 9 bases, with 10 bases left in between.

Turning to this clonotype: At one end, the junction sequence differs from germline, possibly due to a read error. The genes are TRBV19 and TRBJ2-1, with 8 nucleotides matching TRBD1. The CDR3 is made up of 10 amino acids. The germline CDR1 and CDR2 sequences are LNHDA and SQIVND (reference sequence). CDR3 amino acids: CATGGNEQFF. DNA for the CDR3: TGCGCTACAGGGGGCAATGAGCAGTTCTTC. Full variable domain (outside the CDR3, taken from reference TRBV19 and TRBJ2-1): DGGITQSPKYLFRKEGQNVTLSCEQNLNHDAMYWYRQDPGQGLRLIYYSQIVNDFQKGDIAEGYSVSREKKESFPLTVTSAQKNPTAFYLCATGGNEQFFGPGTRLTVL.

This clonotype was counted only a few times. The V and J genes are TRBV6-1 and TRBJ2-7; 9 nucleotides align to TRBD2. The CDR3 is made up of 15 amino acids. Trimming at V came to 6 bases and at J to 3 bases, leaving 9 bases not matched to a gene. CDR1 and CDR2 (germline): MNHNS, SASEGT. The CDR3 nucleotides are TGTGCCAGCAGCAAATTGGGACTAGCTATCTACGAGCAGTACTTC. Protein: CASSKLGLAIYEQYF.

This clonotype was recorded many times. The chain joins TRBV20-1 to TRBJ2-3, with D unclear. Germline CDR1 DFQATT, CDR2 SNEGSKA (reference sequence). V lost 6 bases to trimming and J lost 3 bases, with 7 bases between them. The CDR3 totals 11 residues. CDR3: CSARRTDTQYF. The CDR3 nucleotides read TGCAGTGCACGGAGAACAGATACGCAGTATTTT.

The gene calls are TRBV20-1 and TRBJ1-5; possibly TRBD1 for D (5 bases). V lost 1 base and J 3 bases, leaving 7 bases between the germline ends. CDR1 DFQATT and CDR2 SNEGSKA come from the germline V gene (reference sequence). The CDR3 sequence is 13 residues long. The CDR3 spells CSARGGNNQPQHF. The CDR3 DNA reads TGCAGTGCTAGAGGGGGGAACAATCAGCCCCAGCATTTT.

This clonotype was observed at least ten times. V is TRBV20-1 and J is TRBJ2-7; perhaps TRBD2 as D (6 bases). The CDR3 contains 13 residues. Germline V CDR1 and CDR2: DFQATT, SNEGSKA (reference sequence). The V end was cut by 2 bases, the J end by 4 bases, with 12 bases between. This CDR3 reads CSARSGSVYEQYF. CDR3 nucleotide sequence: TGCAGTGCTAGATCCGGGAGTGTTTACGAGCAGTACTTC.

There are many counts of this clonotype. The gene calls are TRBV28 and TRBJ1-2; 8 positions agree with TRBD1. V shed 8 bases, J shed 8 bases, and the junction held 13 bases outside the gene matches. CDR1 is MDHEN and CDR2 is SYDVKM in the germline V gene. The CDR3 is 14 residues long. The CDR3 protein is CASRRSGAGGGYTF. DNA of the CDR3: TGTGCCAGCCGTCGTTCTGGGGCAGGGGGCGGCTACACCTTC.

This clonotype was seen a handful of times. The chain recombines TRBV9 with TRBJ2-5, with D unresolved. CDR1 is SGDLS, CDR2 YYNGEE, per germline. The V end was cut by 0 bases, the J end by 5 bases, with 14 bases between. The CDR3 covers 15 residues. The chain's CDR3 is CASSVGPKDGETQYF. CDR3 DNA: TGTGCCAGCAGCGTAGGTCCGAAAGATGGCGAGACCCAGTACTTC.

The rearrangement links TRBV5-1 to TRBJ2-2, with D perhaps TRBD1 or TRBD2 (5 bases each). CDR3 length: 16 residues. Between the trimmed V and J ends, which lost 7 bases and 3 bases, there was a span of 19 bases. Germline V gene lookup returns CDR1 SGHRS and CDR2 YFSETQ. As DNA, the CDR3 is TGCGCCAGCTTTTTTAGATCGGGACGAGACACCGGGGAGCTGTTTTTT. Amino acid sequence: CASFFRSGRDTGELFF.

This clonotype has a handful of counts. The V gene is TRBV6-1, the J gene TRBJ1-5, with D tentatively TRBD1 (6 bases). V was trimmed by 6 bases and J by 2 bases, leaving 8 bases between them. The CDR3 runs to 13 residues. Germline CDR1 and CDR2: MNHNS and SASEGT. CDR3 in DNA: TGTGCCAGCAGCCGGGGGCGCAATCAGCCCCAGCATTTT. Translation gives CASSRGRNQPQHF.

This clonotype was recorded a few times. V gene TRBV5-1 combines with J gene TRBJ2-7; 8 positions match TRBD2. CDR3 length: 14 amino acids. CDR1 and CDR2 from the germline V gene are SGHRS and YFSETQ. J gave up 5 bases and V 4 bases, and 8 bases lay outside the gene matches. Here the CDR3 reads CASSPLAGGDEQYF. The CDR3 DNA reads as TGCGCCAGCAGCCCTCTTGCGGGGGGAGACGAGCAGTACTTC.

This clonotype was found many times. The CDR3 nucleotides are TGCGCCAGCAGGTCTCCAGGGGGCTCCTACGAGCAGTACTTC. It is translated as CASRSPGGSYEQYF. The chain joins TRBV5-1 to TRBJ2-7, with TRBD1 identical over 7 bases. The CDR3 is 14 residues long. Germline values: CDR1 SGHRS, CDR2 YFSETQ. Unmatched junction bases numbered 5, after V lost 5 bases and J lost 0 bases. The full variable domain, its missing parts supplied by reference TRBV5-1 and TRBJ2-7, is KAGVTQTPRYLIKTRGQQVTLSCSPISGHRSVSWYQQTPGQGLQFLFEYFSETQRNKGNFPGRFSGRQFSNSRSEMNVSTLELGDSALYLCASRSPGGSYEQYFGPGTRLTVT.

This clonotype appeared a few times. The rearrangement links TRBV5-1 to TRBJ1-1; D is possibly TRBD1 (6 bases). The CDR3 runs 14 residues. The V and J ends lost 4 bases and 1 base respectively, with 11 bases between them. Germline V gene data show CDR1 as SGHRS and CDR2 as YFSETQ. CDR3 sequence (DNA): TGCGCCAGCAGCAAACAGGGTGGGAACACTGAAGCTTTCTTT. Protein product: CASSKQGGNTEAFF.

This clonotype occurred many times. This chain connects TRBV20-1 to TRBJ2-5; no reliable D call. This CDR3 region has 12 residues. V lost 1 base, J lost 2 bases, and 5 bases lay in between. CDR1 and CDR2 (germline): DFQATT, SNEGSKA (reference sequence). CDR3 sequence reads: CSARGGQETQYF. CDR3 bases: TGCAGTGCTAGAGGCGGACAAGAGACCCAGTACTTC.

This clonotype was counted many times. The genes are TRBV11-2 and TRBJ2-1; TRBD2 matches 9 bases. The germline CDR1 and CDR2 sequences are SGHAT and FQNNGV. V lost 0 bases and J lost 6; bases outside the gene matches: 3. The CDR3 has 15 amino acids. CDR3 protein: CASSLEGLATNEQFF. The CDR3 DNA is TGTGCCAGCAGCTTAGAGGGACTAGCTACCAATGAGCAGTTCTTC.

In its sample, this clonotype was seen many times. This chain uses TRBV15 with TRBJ2-3; D unresolved. CDR3 length equals 12 residues. Trimming cost V 1 base and J 5 bases, with 4 bases left between them. CDR1 is LNHNV, CDR2 YYDKDF, per germline (reference sequence). This CDR3 is CATSRVLDTQYF. The CDR3 nucleotides read TGTGCCACCAGCAGAGTGCTAGATACGCAGTATTTT.

This clonotype was found many times. The J gene is TRBJ2-7, the V gene TRBV18, with a weak D call TRBD1 (6 bases). V was clipped by 0 bases and J by 3 bases, with 12 bases between them. Germline V gene data show CDR1 as KGHSH and CDR2 as LQKENI. CDR3 length: 15 amino acids. Here the CDR3 DNA reads TGTGCCAGCTCACCACCGGGGCAGGGGTACTACGAGCAGTACTTC. It translates to CASSPPGQGYYEQYF. The full variable domain, rest sourced from reference TRBV18 and TRBJ2-7, is NAGVMQNPRHLVRRRGQEARLRCSPMKGHSHVYWYRQLPEEGLKFMVYLQKENIIDESGMPKERFSAEFPKEGPSILRIQQVVRGDSAAYFCASSPPGQGYYEQYFGPGTRLTVT.